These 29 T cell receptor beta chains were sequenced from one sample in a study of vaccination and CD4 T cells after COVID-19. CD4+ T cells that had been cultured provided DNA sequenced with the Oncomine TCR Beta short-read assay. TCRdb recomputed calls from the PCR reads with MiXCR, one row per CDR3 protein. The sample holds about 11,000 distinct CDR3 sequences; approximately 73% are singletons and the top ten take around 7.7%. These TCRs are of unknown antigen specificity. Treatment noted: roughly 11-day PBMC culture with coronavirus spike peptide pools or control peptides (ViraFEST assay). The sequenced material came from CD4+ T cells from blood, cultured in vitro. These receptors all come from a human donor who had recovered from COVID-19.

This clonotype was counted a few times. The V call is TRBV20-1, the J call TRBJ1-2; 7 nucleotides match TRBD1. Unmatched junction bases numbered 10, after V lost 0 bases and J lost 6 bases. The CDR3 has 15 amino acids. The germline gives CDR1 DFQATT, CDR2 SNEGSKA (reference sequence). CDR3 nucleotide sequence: TGCAGTGCTAGAGACGAGACCACAGGGGCCGATGGCTACACCTTC. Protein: CSARDETTGADGYTF.

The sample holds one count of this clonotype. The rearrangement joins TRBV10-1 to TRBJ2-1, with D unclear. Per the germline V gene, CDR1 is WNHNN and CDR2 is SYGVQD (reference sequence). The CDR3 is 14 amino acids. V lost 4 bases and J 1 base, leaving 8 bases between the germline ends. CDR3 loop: CASSVTGSYNEQFF. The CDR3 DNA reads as TGCGCCAGCAGTGTAACGGGTTCCTACAATGAGCAGTTCTTC.

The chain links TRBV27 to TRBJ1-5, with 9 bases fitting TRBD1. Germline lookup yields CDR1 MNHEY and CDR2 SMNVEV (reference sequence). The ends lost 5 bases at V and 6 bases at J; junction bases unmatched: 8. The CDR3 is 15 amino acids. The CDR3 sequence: CASSPGTGLFQPQHF. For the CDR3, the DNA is TGTGCCAGCAGTCCCGGGACAGGGCTGTTTCAGCCCCAGCATTTT.

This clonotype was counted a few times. The chain's CDR3 is CASSEGGRGYEQYF. The DNA of the CDR3 is TGTGCCAGCAGTGAAGGGGGCAGGGGGTACGAGCAGTACTTC. This sequence joins TRBV2 and TRBJ2-7, with 7 nucleotides matching TRBD1. The CDR3 consists of 14 residues. V trimming: 1 base; J trimming: 4 bases; junction bases outside the gene matches: 4. Germline-derived CDR1 and CDR2 are SNHLY and FYNNEI.

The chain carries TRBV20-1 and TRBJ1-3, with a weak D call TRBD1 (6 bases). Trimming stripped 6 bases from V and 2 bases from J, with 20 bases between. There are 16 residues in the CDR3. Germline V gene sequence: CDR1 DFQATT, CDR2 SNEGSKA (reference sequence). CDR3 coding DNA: TGCAGTGCGCCGGGGAGGGGGACCCACGCTGGAAACACCATATATTTT. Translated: CSAPGRGTHAGNTIYF.

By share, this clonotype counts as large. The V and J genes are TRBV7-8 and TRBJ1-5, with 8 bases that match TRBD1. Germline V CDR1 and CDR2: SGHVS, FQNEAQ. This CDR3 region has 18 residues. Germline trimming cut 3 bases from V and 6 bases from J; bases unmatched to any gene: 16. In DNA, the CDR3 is TGTGCCAGCAGCTTTGGGGTACCGGGACAGGTCACCGGTCAGCCCCAGCATTTT. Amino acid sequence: CASSFGVPGQVTGQPQHF.

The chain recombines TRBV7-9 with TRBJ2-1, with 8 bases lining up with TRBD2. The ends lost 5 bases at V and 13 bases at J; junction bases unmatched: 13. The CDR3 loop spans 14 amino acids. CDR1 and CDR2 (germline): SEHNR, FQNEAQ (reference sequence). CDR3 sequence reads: CASSLTEGTRFQFF. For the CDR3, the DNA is TGTGCCAGCAGCCTTACGGAAGGGACTAGATTTCAGTTCTTC.

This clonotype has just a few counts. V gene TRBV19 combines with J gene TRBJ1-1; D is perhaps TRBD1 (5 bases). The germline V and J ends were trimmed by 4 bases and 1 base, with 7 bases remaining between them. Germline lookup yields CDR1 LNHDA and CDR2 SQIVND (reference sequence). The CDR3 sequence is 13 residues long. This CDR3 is CASSSQGNTEAFF. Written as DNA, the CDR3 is TGTGCCAGTAGTAGTCAGGGGAACACTGAAGCTTTCTTT.

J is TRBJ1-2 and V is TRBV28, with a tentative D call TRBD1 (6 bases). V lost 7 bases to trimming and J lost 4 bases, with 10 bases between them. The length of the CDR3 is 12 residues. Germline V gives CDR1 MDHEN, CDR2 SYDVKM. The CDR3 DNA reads TGTGCCAGCAACAGGGCTTCCTATGGCTACACCTTC. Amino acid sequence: CASNRASYGYTF.

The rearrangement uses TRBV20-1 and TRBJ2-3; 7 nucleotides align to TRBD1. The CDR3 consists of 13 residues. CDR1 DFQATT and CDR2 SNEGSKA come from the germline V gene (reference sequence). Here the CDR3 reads CTSTGRGTDTQYF. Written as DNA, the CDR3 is TGCACCTCGACAGGGAGAGGCACAGATACGCAGTATTTT.

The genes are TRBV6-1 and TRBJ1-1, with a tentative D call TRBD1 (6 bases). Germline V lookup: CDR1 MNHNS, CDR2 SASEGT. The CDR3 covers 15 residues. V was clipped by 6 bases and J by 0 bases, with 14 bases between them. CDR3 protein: CASSRGGVLNTEAFF. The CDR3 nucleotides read TGTGCCAGCAGCAGAGGGGGGGTCTTGAACACTGAAGCTTTCTTT.

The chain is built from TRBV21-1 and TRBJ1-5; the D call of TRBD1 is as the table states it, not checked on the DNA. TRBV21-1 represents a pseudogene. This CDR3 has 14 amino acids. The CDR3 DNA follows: TGTGCCAGCAGCAAAGGGGGGCACGGGCAGCCCCAGCATTTT. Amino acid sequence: CASSKGGHGQPQHF.

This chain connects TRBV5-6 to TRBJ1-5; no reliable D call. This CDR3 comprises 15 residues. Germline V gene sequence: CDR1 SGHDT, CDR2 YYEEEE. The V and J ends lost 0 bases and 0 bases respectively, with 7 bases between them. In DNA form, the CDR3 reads TGTGCCAGCAGCTTGGGAGGGATTAGCAATCAGCCCCAGCATTTT. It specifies CASSLGGISNQPQHF.

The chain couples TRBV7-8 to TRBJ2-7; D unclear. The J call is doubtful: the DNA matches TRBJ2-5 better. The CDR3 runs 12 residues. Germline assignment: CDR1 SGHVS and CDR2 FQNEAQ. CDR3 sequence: CASSLILQTQYF. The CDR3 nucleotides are TGTGCCAGCAGCTTAATCCTCCAGACCCAGTACTTC.

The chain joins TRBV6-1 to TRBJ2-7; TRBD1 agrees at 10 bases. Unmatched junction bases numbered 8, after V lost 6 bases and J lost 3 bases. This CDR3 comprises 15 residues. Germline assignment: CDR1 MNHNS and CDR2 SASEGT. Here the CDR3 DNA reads TGTGCCAGCAGCCAAAGGGACAGGGGAGACTACGAGCAGTACTTC. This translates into CASSQRDRGDYEQYF.

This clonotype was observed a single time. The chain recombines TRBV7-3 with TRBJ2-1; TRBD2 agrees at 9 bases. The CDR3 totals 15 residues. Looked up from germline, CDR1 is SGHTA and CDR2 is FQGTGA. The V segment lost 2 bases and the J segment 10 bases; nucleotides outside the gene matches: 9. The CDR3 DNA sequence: TGTGCCAGCAGCTTAGCGGGAGGGCCTTATCCCGAGCAGTTCTTC. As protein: CASSLAGGPYPEQFF.

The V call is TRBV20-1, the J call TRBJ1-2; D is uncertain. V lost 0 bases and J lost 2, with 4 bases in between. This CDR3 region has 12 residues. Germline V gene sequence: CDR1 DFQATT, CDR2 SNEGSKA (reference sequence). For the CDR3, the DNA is TGCAGTGCTAGAGAGGGAAACTATGGCTACACCTTC. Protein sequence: CSAREGNYGYTF.

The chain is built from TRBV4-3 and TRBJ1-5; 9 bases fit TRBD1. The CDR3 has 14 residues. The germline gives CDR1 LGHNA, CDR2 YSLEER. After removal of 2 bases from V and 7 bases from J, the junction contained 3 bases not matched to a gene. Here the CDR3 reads CASSQRQGDQPQHF. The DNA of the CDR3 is TGCGCCAGCAGCCAAAGACAGGGGGACCAGCCCCAGCATTTT.

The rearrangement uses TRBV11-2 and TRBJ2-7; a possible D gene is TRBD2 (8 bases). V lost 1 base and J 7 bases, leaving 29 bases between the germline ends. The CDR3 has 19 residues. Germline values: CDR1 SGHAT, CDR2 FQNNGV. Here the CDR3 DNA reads TGTGCCAGCAGCTTAGCGTTTCAGGGGGGGACTAGGGGATCGTATGAGCAGTACTTC. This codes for CASSLAFQGGTRGSYEQYF.

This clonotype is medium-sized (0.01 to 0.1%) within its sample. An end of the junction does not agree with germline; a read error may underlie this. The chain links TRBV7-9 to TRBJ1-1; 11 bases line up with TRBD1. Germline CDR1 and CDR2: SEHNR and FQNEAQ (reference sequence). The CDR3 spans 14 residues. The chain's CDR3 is CASSLGGQGAHPSF. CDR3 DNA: TGTGCCAGCAGCTTAGGAGGACAGGGGGCCCACCCGAGCTTT.

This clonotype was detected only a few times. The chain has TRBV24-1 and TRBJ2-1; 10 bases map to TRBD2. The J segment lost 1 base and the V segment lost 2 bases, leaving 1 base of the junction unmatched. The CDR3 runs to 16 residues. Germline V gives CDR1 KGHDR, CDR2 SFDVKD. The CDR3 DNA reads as TGTGCCACCAGTGATTCACTAGCGGGGTCCTACAATGAGCAGTTCTTC. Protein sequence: CATSDSLAGSYNEQFF.

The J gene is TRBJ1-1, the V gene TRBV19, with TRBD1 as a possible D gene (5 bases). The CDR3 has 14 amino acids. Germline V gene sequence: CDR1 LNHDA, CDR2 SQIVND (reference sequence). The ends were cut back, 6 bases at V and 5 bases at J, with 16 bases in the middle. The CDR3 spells CASRGPVGYTEAFF. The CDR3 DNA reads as TGTGCCAGTAGGGGACCTGTTGGATATACTGAAGCTTTCTTT.

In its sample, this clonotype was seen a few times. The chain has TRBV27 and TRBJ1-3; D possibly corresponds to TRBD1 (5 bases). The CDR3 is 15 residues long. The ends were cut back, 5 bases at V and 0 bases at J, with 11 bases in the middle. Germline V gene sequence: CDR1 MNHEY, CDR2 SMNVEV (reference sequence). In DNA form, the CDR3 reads TGTGCCAGCAGTGCCCGGGGCCACTCTGGAAACACCATATATTTT. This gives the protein CASSARGHSGNTIYF.

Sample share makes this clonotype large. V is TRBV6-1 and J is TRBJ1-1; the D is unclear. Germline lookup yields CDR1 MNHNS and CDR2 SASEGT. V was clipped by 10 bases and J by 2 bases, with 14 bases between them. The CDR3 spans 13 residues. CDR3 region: CATARAANTEAFF. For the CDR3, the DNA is TGTGCCACCGCAAGGGCGGCTAACACTGAAGCTTTCTTT.

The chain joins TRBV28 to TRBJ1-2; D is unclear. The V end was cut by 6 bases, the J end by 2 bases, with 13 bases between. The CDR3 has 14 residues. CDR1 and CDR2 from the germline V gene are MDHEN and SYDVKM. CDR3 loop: CASSPYGGNYGYTF. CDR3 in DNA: TGTGCCAGCAGCCCCTACGGAGGAAACTATGGCTACACCTTC.

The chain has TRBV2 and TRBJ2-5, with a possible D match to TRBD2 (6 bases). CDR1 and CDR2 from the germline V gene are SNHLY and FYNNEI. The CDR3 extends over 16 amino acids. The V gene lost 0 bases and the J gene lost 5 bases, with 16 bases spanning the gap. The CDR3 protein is CASSEAQTSGGETQYF. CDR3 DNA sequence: TGTGCCAGCAGTGAAGCGCAGACTAGTGGAGGGGAGACCCAGTACTTC.

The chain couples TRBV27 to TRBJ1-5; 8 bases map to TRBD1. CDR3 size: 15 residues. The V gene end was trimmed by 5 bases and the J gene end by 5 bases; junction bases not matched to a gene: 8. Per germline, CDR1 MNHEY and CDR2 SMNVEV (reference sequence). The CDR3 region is CASSNSRGRDQPQHF. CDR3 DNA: TGTGCCAGCAGTAACTCCAGGGGGCGGGATCAGCCCCAGCATTTT.

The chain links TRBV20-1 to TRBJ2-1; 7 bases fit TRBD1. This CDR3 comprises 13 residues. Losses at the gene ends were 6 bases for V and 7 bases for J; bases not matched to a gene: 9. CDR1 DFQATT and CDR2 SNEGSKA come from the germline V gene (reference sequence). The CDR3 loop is CSATGTVMNEQFF. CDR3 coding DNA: TGCAGTGCAACCGGGACAGTCATGAATGAGCAGTTCTTC.

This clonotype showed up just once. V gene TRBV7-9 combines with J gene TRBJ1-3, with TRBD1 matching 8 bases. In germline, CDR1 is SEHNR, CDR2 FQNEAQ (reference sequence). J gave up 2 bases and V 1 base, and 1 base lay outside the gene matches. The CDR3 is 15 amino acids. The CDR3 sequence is CASSLGRGPGNTIYF. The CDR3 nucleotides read TGTGCCAGCAGCTTAGGCAGGGGGCCTGGAAACACCATATATTTT.